One sample yielded the 3 T cell receptor beta chains listed below, sequenced in a study of CD8 T cells in ankylosing spondylitis. Their recognized antigens are unknown. Broader study findings: A motif of fewer than ten highly homologous TCR beta variants was seen as apparently characteristic of ankylosing spondylitis blood.

TCRdb re-derived calls from the 5' RACE reads in MiXCR, one entry per CDR3 protein. The sample yields more than 300,000 distinct CDR3 sequences, roughly 8% seen once. Material: blood, either unsorted or a sorted T cell fraction (not recorded which). These receptors all come from a male donor with ankylosing spondylitis.

The table lists this clonotype with a few counts. V is TRBV3-1 and J is TRBJ2-1; weak D call: TRBD1 (5 bases). Germline CDR1 is LGHDT and CDR2 is YNNKEL (reference sequence). The CDR3 has 12 amino acids. Trimming cost V 4 bases and J 14 bases, with 15 bases left between them. The CDR3 is CASSLGPAEEFF. In DNA form, the CDR3 reads TGTGCCAGCAGCCTGGGGCCGGCGGAAGAGTTCTTC.

This clonotype has more than one count but fewer than ten. V and J are TRBV6-1 and TRBJ1-1; maybe TRBD1 (6 bases). Trimming pared 6 bases from V and 7 bases from J, leaving 21 bases between. Germline V gene data show CDR1 as MNHNS and CDR2 as SASEGT. The CDR3 is 15 amino acids. CDR3 nucleotides: TGTGCCAGCAGCGATTCGGGGCAGGGGATGGGTGAAGCTTTCTTT. Protein product: CASSDSGQGMGEAFF.

The chain combines TRBV4-1 with TRBJ1-1; D may be TRBD1 (5 bases). The ends were cut back, 2 bases at V and 1 base at J, with 17 bases in the middle. The CDR3 spans 17 residues. Germline-derived CDR1 and CDR2 are MGHRA and YSYEKL. The CDR3 loop reads CASSQPWKGPKNTEAFF. The DNA for the CDR3 is TGCGCCAGCAGCCAACCCTGGAAGGGGCCAAAGAACACTGAAGCTTTCTTT.